This T cell receptor (beta chain) was retrieved from a study of control samples from healthy donors and cancer patients. Sequencing used immunoSEQ multiplex PCR; TCRdb keeps in-frame clones, though not all of them. The data hold about 100,000 clones, with under 95% observed a single time. The table lists this clone with a few counts. CDR3 length equals 16 residues. Trimming cost V 5 bases and J 4 bases; bases outside gene matches: 10. Germline CDR1 and CDR2: SEHNR and FQNEAQ (reference sequence). Sequenced material: blood. The chain links TRBV7-9 to TRBJ2-5; TRBD2 matches at 10 bases. The TCR comes from a woman aged 18-35 years in good health. Here the CDR3 reads CASSPKSGGVPETQYF. The CDR3 DNA follows: TGTGCCAGCAGCCCCAAGAGCGGGGGGGTTCCAGAGACCCAGTACTTC.